The 23 T cell receptor beta chains below were found in one sample sequenced in a study of cytotoxic CD8 clonotypes in ibrutinib-treated CLL. This table comes from immunoSEQ multiplex PCR, and its TCRdb copy is limited to in-frame clones, with some not included. The sample shows 200,000 to 250,000 clones, 70% of them seen only once. The sample in question was PBMCs, obtained after 24 months of ibrutinib treatment. These receptors came from a human donor with chronic lymphocytic leukemia.

J is TRBJ2-3 and V is TRBV11-2, with a weak D call TRBD2 (5 bases). This CDR3 has 17 amino acids. Between the trimmed V and J ends, which lost 3 bases and 0 bases, there was a span of 16 bases. Germline V gene lookup returns CDR1 SGHAT and CDR2 FQNNGV. CDR3 protein: CASSFKGVGSSTDTQYF. In nucleotides, the CDR3 is TGTGCCAGCAGCTTCAAGGGAGTGGGATCTAGCACAGATACGCAGTATTTT.

The V gene is TRBV28, the J gene TRBJ2-7; possibly TRBD1 for D (6 bases). Germline V gene sequence: CDR1 MDHEN, CDR2 SYDVKM. This CDR3 comprises 14 residues. The V and J ends lost 3 bases and 5 bases respectively, with 14 bases between them. The CDR3 nucleotides are TGTGCCAGCAGTTTTCCTACAGGGTTCCACGAGCAGTACTTC. The encoded protein is CASSFPTGFHEQYF.

V gene TRBV21-1 combines with J gene TRBJ1-6; the table's D call, TRBD1, has no DNA check behind it. TRBV21-1 is a recognized pseudogene. The CDR3 is 18 residues long. CDR3 loop: CASTDRDIYPFDNSPLHF. CDR3 DNA: TGTGCCAGCACCGACAGGGACATTTACCCGTTTGATAATTCACCCCTCCACTTT.

The J gene is TRBJ1-1, the V gene TRBV28, with D maybe TRBD1 (6 bases). Trimming shortened V by 2 bases and J by 3 bases, and 13 bases separated the two germline ends. This CDR3 is built from 15 residues. CDR1 and CDR2 (germline): MDHEN, SYDVKM. The chain's CDR3 is CASSLTQGRDTEAFF. The CDR3 bases are TGTGCCAGCAGTTTAACCCAGGGGAGGGACACTGAAGCTTTCTTT.

V is TRBV6-5 and J is TRBJ2-5; TRBD1 agrees at 10 bases. The CDR3 has 15 amino acids. Germline CDR1 MNHEY, CDR2 SVGAGI. V shed 6 bases, J shed 4 bases, and the junction held 8 bases outside the gene matches. For the CDR3, the DNA is TGTGCCAGCAGCCCCGGGACAGGGGTGGGAGAGACCCAGTACTTC. The encoded protein is CASSPGTGVGETQYF.

The rearrangement uses TRBV28 and TRBJ2-3, with D tentatively TRBD1 (5 bases). This CDR3 is 15 amino acids long. CDR1 MDHEN and CDR2 SYDVKM come from the germline V gene. V lost 4 bases, J lost 0 bases, and 11 bases lay in between. CDR3 sequence (DNA): TGTGCCAGCAGTTGGGGCTCTACCAGCACAGATACGCAGTATTTT. This sequence encodes CASSWGSTSTDTQYF.

The chain has TRBV27 and TRBJ1-1; D is unclear. The CDR3 consists of 13 residues. The germline gives CDR1 MNHEY, CDR2 SMNVEV (reference sequence). The V and J ends lost 7 bases and 3 bases respectively, with 12 bases between them. The CDR3 sequence is CASMEGGHTEAFF. The CDR3 bases are TGTGCCAGCATGGAGGGAGGGCACACTGAAGCTTTCTTT.

J is TRBJ2-5 and V is TRBV28; D unclear. V dropped 6 bases and J dropped 5 bases, with 13 bases sitting between them. The germline gives CDR1 MDHEN, CDR2 SYDVKM. CDR3 length equals 13 residues. The CDR3 protein is CASRLPVQETQYF. The CDR3 bases are TGTGCCAGCAGACTCCCGGTGCAGGAGACCCAGTACTTC.

J is TRBJ2-7 and V is TRBV6-5; weak D call: TRBD1 (5 bases). CDR1 is MNHEY, CDR2 SVGAGI, per germline. Trimming cost V 8 bases and J 3 bases, with 14 bases left between them. The CDR3 length is 13 residues. The CDR3 sequence is CASGPTGFYEQYF. Here the CDR3 DNA reads TGTGCCAGCGGCCCCACAGGTTTCTACGAGCAGTACTTC.

The rearrangement links TRBV4-1 to TRBJ2-3; 8 nucleotides line up with TRBD2. The V segment lost 8 bases and the J segment 4 bases; nucleotides outside the gene matches: 11. CDR1 MGHRA and CDR2 YSYEKL come from the germline V gene. The CDR3 runs to 15 residues. The CDR3 is CASALEGGRSDTQYF. The CDR3, as DNA: TGCGCCAGCGCCTTGGAGGGCGGGAGGTCAGATACGCAGTATTTT.

The V gene is TRBV28, the J gene TRBJ2-7, with a weak D call TRBD1 (7 bases). Germline V gene lookup returns CDR1 MDHEN and CDR2 SYDVKM. V lost 3 bases, J lost 4 bases, and 16 bases lay in between. The length of the CDR3 is 15 residues. The CDR3 DNA sequence: TGTGCCAGCAGTTTGGGTGGAGGGGGCGCTTACGAGCAGTACTTC. It translates to CASSLGGGGAYEQYF.

This chain joins TRBV11-3 and TRBJ2-5, with D possibly being TRBD1 or TRBD2 (5 bases each). The germline V gene has CDR1 SGHNT and CDR2 YENEEA. The ends were cut back, 5 bases at V and 10 bases at J, with 26 bases in the middle. CDR3 length: 16 amino acids. Written as DNA, the CDR3 is TGTGCCAGCAGCCCCCGCGTAGGGCAGGACACGGGGTTCCAGTACTTC. This codes for CASSPRVGQDTGFQYF.

The chain joins TRBV19 to TRBJ2-4; a weak D match, TRBD1 (5 bases). V dropped 0 bases and J dropped 0 bases, with 9 bases sitting between them. Germline V gives CDR1 LNHDA, CDR2 SQIVND (reference sequence). The CDR3 has 16 residues. CDR3 sequence reads: CASSIDWTLAKNIQYF. The CDR3 DNA is TGTGCCAGTAGTATAGATTGGACACTAGCCAAAAACATTCAGTACTTC.

The chain employs TRBV7-9 and TRBJ2-5, with 10 bases that match TRBD1. V was clipped by 4 bases and J by 5 bases; unmatched bases: 7. The CDR3 contains 15 residues. The germline V gene encodes CDR1 SEHNR and CDR2 FQNEAQ (reference sequence). CDR3 amino acids: CASSSTGGVLETQYF. The CDR3 nucleotides are TGTGCCAGCAGCTCGACAGGGGGCGTCTTGGAGACCCAGTACTTC.

This chain uses TRBV28 with TRBJ2-5; TRBD1 or TRBD2 may be the D gene (5 bases each). Deletions cut 1 base from V and 10 bases from J, with 16 bases between. Germline V gene sequence: CDR1 MDHEN, CDR2 SYDVKM. This CDR3 is built from 14 residues. The CDR3 reads CASSLFPGPQVQYF. The DNA for the CDR3 is TGTGCCAGCAGTTTATTCCCGGGACCCCAGGTCCAGTACTTC.

This chain connects TRBV29-1 to TRBJ2-2, with 10 bases lining up with TRBD2. Losses at the gene ends were 5 bases for V and 7 bases for J; bases not matched to a gene: 10. The germline CDR1 and CDR2 sequences are SQVTM and ANQGSEA. This CDR3 spans 15 amino acids. CDR3 coding DNA: TGCAGCGTTAGCAGCGGGAGGGCCGAGGGCGGGGAGCTGTTTTTT. Its protein is CSVSSGRAEGGELFF.

Written as DNA, the CDR3 is TGTGCCACCAGCAGAGGTGCGCGGAGAGAACAAGAGACCCAGTACTTC. Translating it yields CATSRGARREQETQYF. This chain links TRBV15 with TRBJ2-5; D is undetermined. Germline V gene sequence: CDR1 LNHNV, CDR2 YYDKDF (reference sequence). This CDR3 is 16 amino acids long. With 1 base removed from V and 2 bases from J, the gap between germline ends came to 14 bases.

The gene calls are TRBV2 and TRBJ2-2; the match to TRBD1 covers 7 bases. Germline-derived CDR1 and CDR2 are SNHLY and FYNNEI. V dropped 7 bases and J dropped 3; count of bases not matched to a gene: 8. This CDR3 is built from 15 residues. The CDR3 region is CASNGQAIDTGELFF. The CDR3, as DNA: TGTGCCAGCAACGGACAGGCGATTGACACCGGGGAGCTGTTTTTT.

As to this clone: The same CDR3 arises from other DNA sequences in this sample as well. The chain recombines TRBV18 with TRBJ2-7; the D is unclear. This CDR3 has 16 amino acids. V lost 0 bases to trimming and J lost 0 bases, with 12 bases between them. The germline CDR1 and CDR2 sequences are KGHSH and LQKENI. Written as DNA, the CDR3 is TGTGCCAGCTCACCACCAGGAACGGCCAGCTCCTACGAGCAGTACTTC. Protein product: CASSPPGTASSYEQYF.

The chain has TRBV6-5 and TRBJ2-5; tentative D call: TRBD2 (5 bases). CDR1 and CDR2 from the germline V gene are MNHEY and SVGAGI. CDR3 length equals 16 residues. Trimming removed 0 bases from V and 2 bases from J, with 13 bases in between. Written as DNA, the CDR3 is TGTGCCAGCAGTTACTCATGGAGGATAGGACAAGAGACCCAGTACTTC. It specifies CASSYSWRIGQETQYF.

This chain links TRBV7-2 with TRBJ2-1; D is possibly TRBD2 (5 bases). This CDR3 spans 13 amino acids. CDR1 is SGHTA, CDR2 FQGNSA, per germline. V was pared by 3 bases and J by 4 bases, with 7 bases between. CDR3 amino acids: CASSLSGYNEQFF. Here the CDR3 DNA reads TGTGCCAGCAGCTTGAGCGGATACAATGAGCAGTTCTTC.

This rearrangement joins TRBV9 to TRBJ2-7, with D uncertain. Germline CDR1 SGDLS, CDR2 YYNGEE. V dropped 4 bases and J dropped 6 bases, with 23 bases sitting between them. This CDR3 contains 16 residues. Written as DNA, the CDR3 is TGTGCCAGCAGCCCATCCGAAACCTATATTCACTCCGAGCAGTACTTC. It specifies CASSPSETYIHSEQYF.

The genes are TRBV30 and TRBJ2-3; TRBD2 matches 9 bases. V shed 2 bases and J 4 bases; nucleotides not matched to a gene: 7. The CDR3 runs to 15 residues. Germline V gene data show CDR1 as GTSNPN and CDR2 as SVGIG (reference sequence). CDR3 sequence reads: CAWSFGTSIADTQYF. CDR3 bases: TGTGCCTGGAGTTTCGGGACTAGCATTGCAGATACGCAGTATTTT.